Listed here are 13 T cell receptor beta chains from one sample, sequenced in a study of shared clonotypes between healthy human individuals. Here immunoSEQ multiplex PCR was the method, and the copy in TCRdb shows in-frame clones only, minus some. This sample yields about 2.4 million clones, of which more than 85% are seen a single time; roughly 0.39% belongs to the top ten. Source material: naive CD4+ T cells from PBMCs. Regarding subset: CD45RA+ positively selected. The receptors originated from a man aged 18-30 years in good health. Some clones in this sample may be carry-over from other donors' samples.

J is TRBJ1-2 and V is TRBV7-9; maybe TRBD1 (6 bases). This CDR3 spans 15 amino acids. The V gene lost 7 bases and the J gene lost 0 bases, with 15 bases spanning the gap. Germline-derived CDR1 and CDR2 are SEHNR and FQNEAQ (reference sequence). CDR3 DNA: TGTGCCAGCACCCCCGGGGGGCTTGCTAACTATGGCTACACCTTC. This translates into CASTPGGLANYGYTF.

This rearrangement joins TRBV5-1 to TRBJ2-1; D is perhaps TRBD1 or TRBD2 (5 bases each). V was trimmed by 6 bases and J by 9 bases, leaving 16 bases between them. This CDR3 has 13 amino acids. The germline CDR1 and CDR2 sequences are SGHRS and YFSETQ. The chain's CDR3 is CASTNLTGTEQFF. CDR3 sequence (DNA): TGCGCCAGCACCAATCTTACCGGGACTGAGCAGTTCTTC.

To note about this clone: The sample contains more than one DNA sequence encoding this CDR3. The J gene is TRBJ2-7, the V gene TRBV18, with 10 bases fitting TRBD2. The V and J ends lost 3 bases and 1 base, in that order; junction bases with no gene match: 3. This CDR3 contains 15 residues. Germline V gene sequence: CDR1 KGHSH, CDR2 LQKENI. Here the CDR3 reads CASSPGLAESYEQYF. The CDR3 nucleotides read TGTGCCAGCTCACCCGGACTAGCGGAGTCCTACGAGCAGTACTTC.

This clone has a handful of counts. This sequence joins TRBV18 and TRBJ1-5, with D unclear. CDR3 length: 15 amino acids. Trimming removed 2 bases from V and 2 bases from J, with 10 bases in between. The germline CDR1 and CDR2 sequences are KGHSH and LQKENI. The CDR3 loop reads CASSPEVARNQPQHF. DNA of the CDR3: TGTGCCAGCTCACCAGAGGTCGCCCGCAATCAGCCCCAGCATTTT. The full variable domain, its missing parts supplied by reference TRBV18 and TRBJ1-5, is NAGVMQNPRHLVRRRGQEARLRCSPMKGHSHVYWYRQLPEEGLKFMVYLQKENIIDESGMPKERFSAEFPKEGPSILRIQQVVRGDSAAYFCASSPEVARNQPQHFGDGTRLSIL.

This rearrangement joins TRBV7-2 to TRBJ2-7, with 10 bases matching TRBD1. Trimming cost V 5 bases and J 3 bases; bases outside gene matches: 10. Germline V CDR1 and CDR2: SGHTA, FQGNSA. This CDR3 comprises 16 residues. This CDR3 reads CASSGAGQGFFYEQYF. The CDR3 DNA follows: TGTGCCAGCAGCGGAGCGGGACAGGGGTTTTTCTACGAGCAGTACTTC.

CDR3 region: CASSPLVTSDGYTF. The CDR3 bases are TGTGCCAGCTCACCGTTAGTTACCAGTGATGGCTACACCTTC. The rearrangement links TRBV18 to TRBJ1-2; D remains unclear. The CDR3 contains 14 residues. Looked up from germline, CDR1 is KGHSH and CDR2 is LQKENI. V lost 3 bases, J lost 6 bases, and 14 bases lay in between.

With regard to this clone: This sample includes further DNA sequences coding for the same CDR3. The chain combines TRBV5-1 with TRBJ2-2; D remains ambiguous. This CDR3 spans 15 amino acids. V lost 4 bases to trimming and J lost 1 base, with 11 bases between them. From germline, CDR1 is SGHRS and CDR2 YFSETQ. CDR3 coding DNA: TGCGCCAGCAGCCCAAGGACGGGGAACACCGGGGAGCTGTTTTTT. Amino acids: CASSPRTGNTGELFF. Using reference TRBV5-1 and TRBJ2-2 for the parts outside the CDR3, the full variable domain is KAGVTQTPRYLIKTRGQQVTLSCSPISGHRSVSWYQQTPGQGLQFLFEYFSETQRNKGNFPGRFSGRQFSNSRSEMNVSTLELGDSALYLCASSPRTGNTGELFFGEGSRLTVL.

The CDR3 coding sequence is TGTGCCAGCAGTGAATGGGAGGAGTTTCCCACAGATACGCAGTATTTT. It is translated as CASSEWEEFPTDTQYF. The chain uses TRBV25-1 and TRBJ2-3; D is possibly TRBD2 (6 bases). CDR1 and CDR2 from the germline V gene are MGHDK and SYGVNS. The CDR3 extends over 16 amino acids. V was clipped by 1 base and J by 2 bases, with 13 bases between them.

The chain employs TRBV4-1 and TRBJ2-2; a possible D gene is TRBD1 (6 bases). Trimming took 1 base from V and 3 from J, leaving 9 bases between them. This CDR3 contains 15 residues. The germline CDR1 and CDR2 sequences are MGHRA and YSYEKL. CDR3 residues: CASSQVDSDTGELFF. As DNA, the CDR3 is TGCGCCAGCAGCCAAGTGGACAGCGACACCGGGGAGCTGTTTTTT.

Details on this clone: This sample also contains other DNA sequences that code for the same CDR3. V usage is TRBV7-3 and J usage is TRBJ2-7, with TRBD1 matching over 9 bases. Germline-derived CDR1 and CDR2 are SGHTA and FQGTGA. V lost 5 bases and J lost 6; bases outside the gene matches: 5. This CDR3 is built from 13 residues. The CDR3 spells CASSPGQGSEQYF. CDR3 in DNA: TGTGCCAGCAGCCCGGGACAGGGTTCCGAGCAGTACTTC.

CDR3 sequence reads: CASSPSPGQASGANVLTF. In DNA form, the CDR3 reads TGTGCCAGCTCACCGTCTCCGGGACAGGCCTCTGGGGCCAACGTCCTGACTTTC. The gene calls are TRBV18 and TRBJ2-6; 8 nucleotides align to TRBD1. J gave up 0 bases and V 3 bases, and 7 bases lay outside the gene matches. The CDR3 is 18 amino acids. Per germline, CDR1 KGHSH and CDR2 LQKENI.

The chain has TRBV7-3 and TRBJ1-2; D gene unclear. CDR3 length: 13 amino acids. Trimming cost V 2 bases and J 4 bases, with 8 bases left between them. Germline assignment: CDR1 SGHTA and CDR2 FQGTGA. CDR3 residues: CASSLGRTYGYTF. In DNA form, the CDR3 reads TGTGCCAGCAGCTTAGGACGGACCTATGGCTACACCTTC.

CDR3 amino acids: CASSRLGGEYEQYF. The CDR3 DNA follows: TGTGCCAGCAGCCGACTCGGAGGGGAGTACGAGCAGTACTTC. This rearrangement joins TRBV5-4 to TRBJ2-7; TRBD2 is a possible D gene (6 bases). V gave up 4 bases and J gave up 4 bases, with 15 bases separating them. The CDR3 spans 14 residues. Germline lookup yields CDR1 SGHNT and CDR2 YYREEE (reference sequence). Using reference TRBV5-4 and TRBJ2-7 for the parts outside the CDR3, the full variable domain is ETGVTQSPTHLIKTRGQQVTLRCSSQSGHNTVSWYQQALGQGPQFIFQYYREEENGRGNFPPRFSGLQFPNYSSELNVNALELDDSALYLCASSRLGGEYEQYFGPGTRLTVT.